The next 7 T cell receptor beta chains were all read from a single sample in a study of identical twins. MiXCR was run by TCRdb on the 5' RACE reads, yielding one entry per CDR3 protein. The sample consists of approximately 300,000 distinct CDR3 sequences, 8% to 9.5% of them appearing once. The same data also went into a second study, on yellow fever vaccine responses in identical twins.

What was sequenced was CD8+ T cells sorted from blood. The receptors derive from a woman in her late teens or twenties in good health.

This clonotype appeared a few times. V usage is TRBV5-6 and J usage is TRBJ2-3; no clear D gene. With 4 bases removed from V and 2 bases from J, the gap between germline ends came to 11 bases. The CDR3 runs 14 residues. CDR1 and CDR2 (germline): SGHDT, YYEEEE. The CDR3 sequence is CASSDKGYTDTQYF. The CDR3 bases are TGTGCCAGCAGCGATAAAGGTTACACAGATACGCAGTATTTT.

This clonotype was seen ten or more times. The chain combines TRBV27 with TRBJ1-1; 7 nucleotides agree with TRBD1. From germline, CDR1 is MNHEY and CDR2 SMNVEV (reference sequence). CDR3 length: 15 residues. With V trimmed by 2 bases and J by 4 bases, 7 bases remained unmatched. This chain's CDR3 is CASSLAVQGTTEAFF. CDR3 bases: TGTGCCAGCAGTTTAGCCGTACAGGGGACCACTGAAGCTTTCTTT.

This clonotype has just a few counts. CDR3 in amino acids: CASSEEGSNQPQHF. In DNA form, the CDR3 reads TGTGCCAGCAGTGAAGAGGGAAGCAATCAGCCCCAGCATTTT. J is TRBJ1-5 and V is TRBV6-1, with D uncertain. The ends were cut back, 1 base at V and 1 base at J, with 5 bases in the middle. CDR1 is MNHNS, CDR2 SASEGT, per germline. The length of the CDR3 is 14 residues.

This clonotype came up many times. The V and J genes are TRBV4-3 and TRBJ1-1, with TRBD1 matching 7 bases. The CDR3 loop spans 14 amino acids. The junction had 3 bases not matched to a gene; V was cut back by 5 bases and J by 0 bases. Germline V gene sequence: CDR1 LGHNA, CDR2 YSLEER. The CDR3 coding sequence is TGCGCCAGCAGCTACGACAGGGTGAACACTGAAGCTTTCTTT. Translated: CASSYDRVNTEAFF.

This clonotype appeared a few times. A junction boundary mismatches the germline segment, possibly from a read error. This chain joins TRBV9 and TRBJ1-1; weak D call: TRBD1 (6 bases). This CDR3 contains 15 residues. CDR1 and CDR2 from the germline V gene are SGDLS and YYNGEE. The CDR3 DNA follows: TGTGCCAGCAGCGCCGATACAGGGCTGAACACTGAAGCTGTCTTT. It is translated as CASSADTGLNTEAVF.

The sample holds a few counts of this clonotype. The rearrangement links TRBV12-3 or TRBV12-4 to TRBJ2-6; 7 nucleotides match TRBD1. The CDR3 totals 15 residues. Trimming at V came to 4 bases and at J to 3 bases, leaving 3 bases not matched to a gene. CDR3 residues: CASSSTGIGANVLTF. CDR3 nucleotides: TGTGCCAGCAGTTCGACAGGGATTGGGGCCAACGTCCTGACTTTC.

In this sample, this clonotype turned up many times. This chain links TRBV28 with TRBJ2-3, with TRBD1 as a possible D gene (7 bases). CDR3 size: 16 residues. Germline V CDR1 and CDR2: MDHEN, SYDVKM. Trimming removed 5 bases at V and 4 bases at J, with 19 bases between. CDR3 loop: CASSPLRGAHPDTQYF. CDR3 coding DNA: TGTGCCAGCAGTCCACTCAGGGGGGCGCATCCAGATACGCAGTATTTT.